This T cell receptor (beta chain) was sequenced in a study of shared clonotypes between healthy human individuals. Study summary: Researchers assigned three CD4 naive, three CD4 memory, two CD8 naive and one CD8 memory plate to each donor. Study-wide findings and caveats: The generation probabilities recorded for non-shared clonotypes fell below those of clonotypes shared by all four donors. Genetic and exposure-history diversity was limited by the small donor number.

Participating donors were healthy, HIV-negative adults free of recent acute infections or vaccinations. The germline V gene has CDR1 MNHEY and CDR2 SMNVEV (reference sequence). The CDR3 extends over 16 amino acids. J gave up 4 bases and V 4 bases, and 12 bases lay outside the gene matches. Turning to this clone: Its target is not known.

Assay: immunoSEQ multiplex PCR; the TCRdb copy retains only in-frame clones and omits some. The repertoire has fewer than 850,000 clones, 90% of them found once; the top ten carry 30% to 40%. The chain uses TRBV27 and TRBJ2-7, with 8 bases that match TRBD2. The sequence was collected from a man aged 18 to 29 in good health. Some clones in this sample may be carry-over from other donors' samples. The sequenced sample was memory CD8+ T cells from PBMCs. The subset: CD45RO+ cells pooled with CCR7-negative TemRA cells. The CDR3, as DNA: TGTGCCAGCAGTTCGTACCCGGGACTAGGTTATTACGAGCAGTACTTC. Its protein is CASSSYPGLGYYEQYF.